This entry features one T cell receptor (beta chain) sequence. In its sample, this clone was seen once. The specificity of this receptor is unknown. The input lacks base qualities; no much larger clone sits a single base away. These data originate in a study of cytomegalovirus exposure and HLA in healthy donors (dated by TCRdb to about 2017). About the investigation overall: An earlier analysis of some 500 of the donors reported 250 to 300 Gb of sequence data and 100 million to 140 million unique TCR beta sequences from around 200 million T cells. Roughly 300 gigabases of sequencing data and tens of millions of unique TCR sequences made up an early release that covered nearly 650 HLA-typed donors. Of the roughly 410 genotyped donors, roughly 80% were placed in the genetic ancestry cluster associated with self-reported Caucasian donors. The study aimed to test whether cataloging public T cell receptors could reveal signatures of past pathogen exposure. The T cell repertoires of 666 subjects were profiled by immunosequencing and related to cytomegalovirus serostatus. A separate validation cohort of about 110 different subjects was used in addition to the approximately 700-subject first cohort. To predict cytomegalovirus infection status, the study combined high-throughput TCR immunosequencing, statistical association of individual TCRs with disease status, and machine learning. A later analysis re-analyzed previously published TCR beta repertoires from 650 to 800 donors and added high-resolution HLA genotyping to study TCR occurrence patterns. The later analysis used no new phenotypic data to find candidate immune exposures, relying instead on TCR beta sequences and their occurrence across donors. To decide whether each TCR beta V gene segment behaved as functional or pseudogenic, an earlier analysis of some 600 of the donors relied on high-throughput TCR beta sequencing. Donor age, sex, ethnicity and CMV serostatus were collected together with the repertoire data. In a later genetic analysis, genome-wide SNP genotypes for about 55% of the roughly 670 donors were used, and that subset was treated as a discovery cohort. Every repertoire in the discovery cohort had been generated on one and the same sequencing platform. HLA typing included class I and class II loci at four-digit resolution. The number of typed donors differed by locus: roughly 620-640 for A, B, C, DRB1 and DQB1; approximately 520 for DQA1; approximately 610 for DPA1; and around 470 for DPB1. Several DR-DQ haplotypes were treated as single units for association and clustering because of strong linkage in the cohort. Across 398 genotyped donors of the cohort, an average of about 250,000 unique TCR beta nucleotide sequences per donor were sequenced, and approximately 17% of those sequences were non-productive. What the work shows at the level of the full study, not this receptor alone: Correlated functional status among segregating V segments might reflect linkage disequilibrium, but an unknown experimental factor could not be ruled out. Across donors, most TCR sequences were observed very rarely, whereas some public TCRs were present in many individuals. When HLA alleles, especially DR and DQ, strongly co-occurred, attributing TCR associations to individual alleles was difficult. Because HLA typing was unavailable for some donors at each locus, only the typed subset was used in association tests. An association between a missense DCLRE1C variant and V-gene and J-gene trimming of TCR beta chains was found in a later genetic analysis and replicated in an independent cohort. The classifier was reported to diagnose cytomegalovirus status with high specificity and sensitivity in both the original cohort and the validation cohort. The cohort was sequenced for TCR beta chains only, and without alpha or paired-chain data the features that could be detected were limited. The authors suggested that the approach could potentially be generalized to other disease states and immunological phenotypes. Three of the identified cytomegalovirus-associated TCR beta chains were confirmed in vitro to be specific for cytomegalovirus antigens. A further reported finding was that TCR beta sequences accurately predicted the HLA-A and HLA-B alleles for most subjects in the first cohort. Because the 87-base-pair reads could not distinguish some IMGT-functional V segments, including TRBV6-2 and TRBV6-3, those segments were excluded. A cluster of highly shared sequence variants was judged likely to represent a technical artifact of the sequencing pipeline. In a later genetic analysis, fewer N-insertions in productive TCRs were reported among donors in an Asian-associated ancestry cluster than the 666-donor mean. The study listed approximately 150 TCR beta chains as associated with cytomegalovirus. A later analysis associated 15,000 to 20,000 TCR beta sequences with specific HLA alleles at a false discovery rate of 0.05. A later analysis found that most CMV-associated TCR beta chains appeared HLA-restricted, with HLA associations seemingly driven largely by CMV exposure. In an earlier analysis of a few hundred of the donors, most TCR beta V segments were observed in productive rearrangements about 87% or about 30% of the time, broadly matching IMGT annotations. Sequencing depth was assumed to be roughly uniform across donors in the presence/absence analyses, though that assumption may not hold. According to a later analysis, parvovirus B19, influenza, CMV and Epstein-Barr virus appeared linked to several top co-occurrence clusters. The earlier analysis of 450 to 700 of the donors excluded 15 to 20 rarely observed V segments, including chromosome 9 orphons, because counts were too low. A later analysis found that TCR association rates varied across HLA loci, with DRB1 alleles showing the most associated TCRs and HLA-C alleles the fewest. Immune exposure information for the cohort was limited to CMV serostatus. In a later analysis, HLA-associated TCR beta chains showed more clonal expansion and lower generation probabilities than non-associated chains that were equally common.

The V end loses 3 bases and the J end loses 4 bases, and a stretch of 9 bases separates them. The CDR3 sequence holds 13 residues, the cysteine and phenylalanine included. Just the 39-base CDR3 DNA is kept, in frame starting at base 1. CDR1 and CDR2, per the germline V gene, are KGHSH and LQKENI. Library method: the immunoSEQ multiplex PCR assay. A mixture of 60 forward primers for TCR Vbeta segments and 13 reverse primers for TCR Jbeta segments was used in the multiplex PCR. Amplification of the CDR3 region of rearranged TCR beta genes was performed with a multiplex PCR assay on genomic DNA. The Illumina HiSeq System was used to sequence the amplified TCR beta libraries as 87-base-pair reads. The authors' pipeline ran thus. Across the roughly 670 repertoires, a later analysis counted roughly 84 million unique TCR beta chains, approximately 12 million of which were shared by at least two donors. Raw reads were error-corrected and collapsed into unique sequences by a nearest-neighbor algorithm in which closely related sequences were merged to remove PCR and sequencing errors. Alignment of CDR3 sequences to IMGT reference sequences was used to assign V, D and J gene segments. Each retained sequence needed at least a six-nucleotide match to both a V gene segment and a J gene segment. Rearrangements were classified as productive when the CDR3 lacked stop codons and remained in frame with V and J, and all other rearrangements were classified as non-productive. Following IMGT convention, CDR3 was defined as the stretch from the second conserved V-encoded cysteine to the conserved J-encoded phenylalanine. The earlier analysis of approximately 500 of the donors excluded sequences that lacked an unambiguous match to a single V gene segment. An earlier analysis of 587 of the donors called V segments functional above 56.7% productive rearrangements and segregating when the between-donor standard deviation exceeded 5%. A statistical classification framework was built to diagnose cytomegalovirus status from the catalog of TCR beta chain sequences. A later analysis assigned V and J genes by comparing TCR nucleotide sequences with IMGT/GENE-DB human TR gene sequences. In a later analysis, CDR3 sequences and most-parsimonious VDJ recombination scenarios were assigned using the TCRdist pipeline. In a later analysis, each TCR beta chain was defined by its CDR3 amino acid sequence together with its V-gene family, and reads lacking a unique V-gene family were excluded. A later analysis removed 450 to 600 highly shared, low-generation-probability nucleotide sequences to deal with suspected cross-contamination and a sequencing artifact. In a later analysis, a clonal expansion index for each public chain was calculated from normalized within-repertoire ranks of inferred template counts. Generation probabilities in a later analysis came from a VDJ recombination model fitted to out-of-frame rearrangements, and those results were checked against IGoR. Hypergeometric tests were used in a later analysis to score TCR-TCR, TCR-HLA and TCR-CMV co-occurrence, with a repertoire-size bias correction applied to the TCR pairs. To estimate false discovery rates, a later analysis permuted the HLA or CMV assignments 20 times. In a later analysis, co-occurring TCRs were grouped using DBSCAN, and TCRdist sequence similarity was added for clustering within HLA-allele-positive subsets. For co-occurrence clustering, repertoires with fewer than 30,000 or more than 120,000 public chains were excluded, along with about five repertoires with anomalous nucleotide sharing. Not all clones reach the TCRdb copy of this immuneACCESS table, which keeps in-frame sequences only. Checked studies attribute under half of the gap to unresolved V genes and leave the rest unexplained. That table is the source of V, J and clone size, and D and trimming were worked out from the DNA. The sample table contains some 100,000 clones; only one count was recorded for 76% of them. Roughly a sixth of the sample is held by the ten biggest clonotypes.

The cohort consisted of fewer than 700 healthy bone marrow donors. Cohort members were all nominally healthy when sampled, although unrecorded immune exposures were likely present. The donor was CMV seropositive and was included in the group of 290 or so seropositive cohort members. Every donor gave a peripheral blood sample, and the peripheral blood mononuclear cells from that sample were used for TCR beta sequencing. Genomic DNA was extracted from the blood cell samples with the Qiagen DNeasy Blood Extraction Kit. The source of this sequence is a man aged 45-65 years in good health and CMV-seropositive. The source material was PBMCs. The chain is encoded by TRBV18 joined to TRBJ1-1; the D gene identity is not certain. The sequenced DNA: TGTGCCAGCTCACCGAACGGCGGCACTGAAGCTTTCTTT. This yields the protein CASSPNGGTEAFF.